This TCR beta chain was profiled in a study of T cell clones after liver transplantation. Sorting of unstimulated PBMCs yielded separate CD3+CD4+ and CD3+CD8+ fractions. For this clone: Its antigen is not identified.

Germline V gene data show CDR1 as MRHNA and CDR2 as SNTAGT. CDR3 length: 13 residues. V lost 6 bases and J 5 bases, leaving 13 bases between the germline ends. Notes on the study in general: Compared with third party-reactive sequences, donor-reactive ones declined more, independent of withdrawal success. Post-transplant time points were not standardized, so conclusions are preliminary.

Generated by immunoSEQ multiplex PCR, the TCRdb table keeps only in-frame clones and is missing some. The table has some 60,000 clones, approximately 70% seen once. The clonotype comes from a human patient who received a liver transplant. Some T cells may be provided by the graft donor. The starting material was CD4+ T cells from blood, obtained at the roughly 16-month timepoint. This chain links TRBV6-4 with TRBJ1-1, with D possibly matching TRBD1 (5 bases). CDR3 loop: CASSFYRGTEAFF. The CDR3 region has the DNA TGTGCCAGCAGCTTCTACCGGGGGACTGAAGCTTTCTTT.